This TCR beta chain was found in a study of liver allograft versus peripheral blood T cells. At the level of the study: Blood and transplanted-liver T cell receptor repertoires from recipients were compared. Study-wide findings and caveats: T cell receptor repertoires inside liver allografts reportedly differed from those in peripheral blood.

Many counts were recorded for this clonotype. Antigen unknown. Germline CDR1 is MNHEY and CDR2 is SVGEGT. The CDR3 sequence is 14 residues long. Trimming cost V 2 bases and J 1 base, with 8 bases left between them. Each CDR3 protein gets one entry after TCRdb re-called the reads with MiXCR. The table shows over 9,000 distinct CDR3 sequences, with about 18% occurring only once. This clonotype originated in a human patient who had a liver transplant. Some T cells may be supplied by the graft donor. The chain links TRBV6-2 or TRBV6-3 to TRBJ1-1, with a tentative D call TRBD1 (5 bases). The CDR3 nucleotides are TGTGCCAGCAGTTACCTCGGGGGGAACACTGAAGCTTTCTTT. This gives the protein CASSYLGGNTEAFF.